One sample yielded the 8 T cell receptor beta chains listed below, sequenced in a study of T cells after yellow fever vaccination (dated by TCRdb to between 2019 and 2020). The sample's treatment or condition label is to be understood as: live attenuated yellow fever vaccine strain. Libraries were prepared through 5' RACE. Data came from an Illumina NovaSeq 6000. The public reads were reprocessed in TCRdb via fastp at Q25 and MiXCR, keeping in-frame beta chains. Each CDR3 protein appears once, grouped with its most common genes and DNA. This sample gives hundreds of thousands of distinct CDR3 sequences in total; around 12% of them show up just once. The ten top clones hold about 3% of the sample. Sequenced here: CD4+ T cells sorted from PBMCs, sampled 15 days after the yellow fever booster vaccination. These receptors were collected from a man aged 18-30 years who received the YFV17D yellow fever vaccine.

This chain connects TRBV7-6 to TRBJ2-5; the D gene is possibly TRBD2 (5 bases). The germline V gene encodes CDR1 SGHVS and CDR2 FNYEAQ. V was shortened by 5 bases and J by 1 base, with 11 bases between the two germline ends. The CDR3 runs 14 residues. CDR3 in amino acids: CASSRTSTQETQYF. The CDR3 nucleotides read TGTGCCAGCAGCCGCACTAGTACCCAAGAGACCCAGTACTTC.

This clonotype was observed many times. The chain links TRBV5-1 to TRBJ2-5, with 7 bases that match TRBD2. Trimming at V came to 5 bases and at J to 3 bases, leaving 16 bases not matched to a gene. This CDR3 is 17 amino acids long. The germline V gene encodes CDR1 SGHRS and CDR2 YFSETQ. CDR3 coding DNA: TGCGCCAGCAGTTTTGGAGCGGGACCCGGGTCCGAAGAGACCCAGTACTTC. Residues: CASSFGAGPGSEETQYF.

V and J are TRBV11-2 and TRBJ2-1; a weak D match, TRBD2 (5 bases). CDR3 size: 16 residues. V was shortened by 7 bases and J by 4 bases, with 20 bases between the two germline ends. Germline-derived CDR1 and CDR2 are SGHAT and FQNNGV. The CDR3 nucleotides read TGTGCCAGCACCCTGCGTGCCGAGCGGAGATACAATGAGCAGTTCTTC. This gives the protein CASTLRAERRYNEQFF.

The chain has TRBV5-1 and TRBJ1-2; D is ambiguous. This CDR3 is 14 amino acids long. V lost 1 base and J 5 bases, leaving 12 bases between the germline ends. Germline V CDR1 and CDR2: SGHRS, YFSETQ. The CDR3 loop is CASSLNLPAYGYTF. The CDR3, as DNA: TGCGCCAGCAGCTTGAATTTACCGGCGTATGGCTACACCTTC.

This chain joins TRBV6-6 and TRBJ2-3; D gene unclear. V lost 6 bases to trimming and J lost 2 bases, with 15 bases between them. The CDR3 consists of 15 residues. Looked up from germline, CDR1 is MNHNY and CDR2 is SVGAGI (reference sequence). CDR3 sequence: CASSTTGGVTDTQYF. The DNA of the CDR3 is TGTGCCAGCAGCACCACCGGCGGAGTCACAGATACGCAGTATTTT.

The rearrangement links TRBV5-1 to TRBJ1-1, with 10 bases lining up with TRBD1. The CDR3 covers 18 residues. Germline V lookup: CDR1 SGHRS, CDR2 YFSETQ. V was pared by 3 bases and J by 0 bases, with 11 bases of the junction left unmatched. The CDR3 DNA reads TGCGCCAGCAGCTGGGGGGACAGGGGTCGGGCACTGAACACTGAAGCTTTCTTT. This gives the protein CASSWGDRGRALNTEAFF.

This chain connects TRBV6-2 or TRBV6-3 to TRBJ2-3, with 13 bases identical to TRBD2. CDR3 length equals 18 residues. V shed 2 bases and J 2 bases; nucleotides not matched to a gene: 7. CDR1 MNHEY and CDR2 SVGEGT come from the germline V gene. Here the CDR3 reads CASSYPRTSGGATDTQYF. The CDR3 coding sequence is TGTGCCAGCAGTTACCCGCGGACTAGCGGGGGAGCCACAGATACGCAGTATTTT.

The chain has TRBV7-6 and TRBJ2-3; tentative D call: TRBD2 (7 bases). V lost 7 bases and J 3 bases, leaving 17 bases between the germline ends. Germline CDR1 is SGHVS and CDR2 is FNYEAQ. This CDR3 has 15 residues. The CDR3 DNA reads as TGTGCCAGCACACGTGGGGGGGGCAATACAGATACGCAGTATTTT. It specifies CASTRGGGNTDTQYF.